The next 17 T cell receptor beta chains were all read from a single sample in a study of T cells after yellow fever vaccination. TCRdb redid the calling of the 5' RACE reads with MiXCR, one entry per CDR3 protein. The sample holds 550,000 or so distinct CDR3 sequences, approximately 21% seen once. Source: PBMCs, taken 15 days after the yellow fever booster vaccination. These receptor sequences come from a young man who received the YFV17D yellow fever vaccine.

This chain connects TRBV7-8 to TRBJ1-6; possible D gene TRBD1, 5 bases. Trimming shortened V by 1 base and J by 7 bases, and 8 bases separated the two germline ends. In germline, CDR1 is SGHVS, CDR2 FQNEAQ. CDR3 length: 14 residues. CDR3 sequence (DNA): TGTGCCAGCAGCTTAGACGGGGGAAATTCACCCCTCCACTTT. Protein sequence: CASSLDGGNSPLHF.

The V call is TRBV6-1, the J call TRBJ2-7, with D hard to call. Germline V gives CDR1 MNHNS, CDR2 SASEGT. This CDR3 is 16 amino acids long. Deletions cut 5 bases from V and 5 bases from J, with 22 bases between. This chain's CDR3 is CASSLSLPRDSDEQYF. The CDR3 DNA reads TGTGCCAGCAGTCTATCCCTCCCTAGAGACTCGGACGAGCAGTACTTC.

J is TRBJ2-3 and V is TRBV6-2 or TRBV6-3; D may correspond to TRBD1 or TRBD2 (5 bases each). Per germline, CDR1 MNHEY and CDR2 SVGEGT. The CDR3 is 13 residues long. Trimming shortened V by 10 bases and J by 0 bases, and 11 bases separated the two germline ends. The CDR3 protein is CATNRDSTDTQYF. DNA for the CDR3: TGTGCCACCAACCGGGACAGCACAGATACGCAGTATTTT.

This clonotype was counted between two and nine times. The chain combines TRBV20-1 with TRBJ2-1, with 15 bases fitting TRBD2. The length of the CDR3 is 15 residues. The trim removed 6 bases at V and 7 bases at J, leaving 7 bases unmatched. Germline V gene lookup returns CDR1 DFQATT and CDR2 SNEGSKA (reference sequence). Here the CDR3 DNA reads TGCAGTGCAAGCTCCGGGACTAGCGGGAGGAATGAGCAGTTCTTC. It codes for CSASSGTSGRNEQFF.

In its sample, this clonotype was seen a few times. The chain employs TRBV6-2 or TRBV6-3 and TRBJ2-1; no firm D call. With 9 bases removed from V and 0 bases from J, the gap between germline ends came to 18 bases. CDR3 length: 16 amino acids. Germline values: CDR1 MNHEY, CDR2 SVGEGT. The CDR3 nucleotides are TGTGCCAGTCGCCGCTTTGTCGGTCCCTCCTACAATGAGCAGTTCTTC. Protein product: CASRRFVGPSYNEQFF.

The J gene is TRBJ2-2, the V gene TRBV28; maybe TRBD2 (5 bases). Per the germline V gene, CDR1 is MDHEN and CDR2 is SYDVKM. V dropped 0 bases and J dropped 1 base, with 6 bases sitting between them. CDR3 size: 15 residues. CDR3 bases: TGTGCCAGCAGTTTATGGACTAAGAACACCGGGGAGCTGTTTTTT. Encoded protein: CASSLWTKNTGELFF.

This clonotype was counted a single time. The chain combines TRBV29-1 with TRBJ2-7; TRBD2 aligns across 7 bases. The CDR3 is 12 amino acids. Germline CDR1 and CDR2: SQVTM and ANQGSEA. With 8 bases clipped from V and 2 bases from J, the junction kept 6 bases outside the gene matches. The CDR3 loop reads CSSGEGPYEQYF. CDR3 DNA: TGCAGCTCTGGGGAGGGCCCCTACGAGCAGTACTTC.

This clonotype appeared a few times. The chain employs TRBV7-2 and TRBJ1-2; TRBD1 is a possible D gene (5 bases). V gave up 4 bases and J gave up 4 bases, with 19 bases separating them. Germline CDR1 SGHTA, CDR2 FQGNSA. The CDR3 runs 16 residues. The DNA for the CDR3 is TGTGCCAGCAGCTCCGCTTCGGGGAGAAGGGGCTATGGCTACACCTTC. Protein: CASSSASGRRGYGYTF.

The chain has TRBV29-1 and TRBJ2-2, with D hard to call. The V and J ends lost 6 bases and 6 bases respectively, with 8 bases between them. Looked up from germline, CDR1 is SQVTM and CDR2 is ANQGSEA. CDR3 size: 11 residues. This chain's CDR3 is CSVLIAGELFF. The CDR3 DNA is TGCAGCGTACTGATAGCCGGGGAGCTGTTTTTT.

The chain employs TRBV15 and TRBJ2-3; no clear D gene. From germline, CDR1 is LNHNV and CDR2 YYDKDF (reference sequence). V was pared by 6 bases and J by 0 bases, with 7 bases between. This CDR3 is built from 13 residues. In DNA, the CDR3 is TGTGCCACCAGAGCCCAGAGCACAGATACGCAGTATTTT. As protein: CATRAQSTDTQYF.

Concerning this clonotype: This is likely a read error, given that the CDR3 carries no conserved phenylalanine or tryptophan at its end. The V gene is TRBV13, the J gene TRBJ2-7; 9 bases agree with TRBD1. The CDR3 length is 14 residues. Germline V gene sequence: CDR1 PRHDT, CDR2 FYEKMQ (reference sequence). V trimming: 5 bases; J trimming: 4 bases; junction bases outside the gene matches: 6. In nucleotides, the CDR3 is TGTGCCAGCAGCCCTGGACAGGGGAGATACGAGCAGTACTCC. As protein: CASSPGQGRYEQYS.

V and J are TRBV20-1 and TRBJ2-5, with 8 bases fitting TRBD1. From germline, CDR1 is DFQATT and CDR2 SNEGSKA (reference sequence). The V gene end was trimmed by 0 bases and the J gene end by 5 bases; junction bases not matched to a gene: 11. The CDR3 extends over 16 amino acids. CDR3 in amino acids: CSARDSRTGSLETQYF. Written as DNA, the CDR3 is TGCAGTGCTAGAGATTCGAGGACAGGGAGTTTGGAGACCCAGTACTTC.

This clonotype was observed a few times. The chain employs TRBV2 and TRBJ1-4; D gene ambiguous. The germline CDR1 and CDR2 sequences are SNHLY and FYNNEI. The CDR3 extends over 15 amino acids. Trimming stripped 4 bases from V and 6 bases from J, with 15 bases between. The CDR3 region is CASSGERASYEKLFF. The CDR3, as DNA: TGTGCCAGCAGTGGAGAAAGAGCTAGTTATGAAAAACTGTTTTTT.

The V call is TRBV9, the J call TRBJ2-2; 11 bases map to TRBD2. J lost 5 bases, V lost 3 bases, and 6 bases had no gene match. CDR3 length equals 16 residues. Germline V gives CDR1 SGDLS, CDR2 YYNGEE. CDR3 loop: CASSAPGTSGTGELFF. DNA of the CDR3: TGTGCCAGCAGCGCCCCCGGGACTAGCGGAACCGGGGAGCTGTTTTTT.

This clonotype has at least ten counts. The V and J genes are TRBV7-9 and TRBJ2-3; possibly TRBD1 for D (6 bases). V was trimmed by 4 bases and J by 2 bases, leaving 13 bases between them. CDR1 and CDR2 (germline): SEHNR, FQNEAQ (reference sequence). This CDR3 has 15 amino acids. DNA for the CDR3: TGTGCCAGCAGCTCCACAGGGTCCTCCACAGATACGCAGTATTTT. It codes for CASSSTGSSTDTQYF.

The chain joins TRBV5-1 to TRBJ2-1; 11 bases fit TRBD2. CDR3 length: 16 amino acids. Germline CDR1 and CDR2: SGHRS and YFSETQ. With V trimmed by 4 bases and J by 5 bases, 8 bases remained unmatched. The CDR3 loop is CASSRAGTSGNNEQFF. CDR3 nucleotides: TGCGCCAGCAGCCGCGCCGGGACTAGCGGTAACAATGAGCAGTTCTTC.

This clonotype was seen a handful of times. V is TRBV7-2 and J is TRBJ2-2, with 11 nucleotides matching TRBD2. CDR1 is SGHTA, CDR2 FQGNSA, per germline. CDR3 length: 16 amino acids. Germline trimming cut 2 bases from V and 5 bases from J; bases unmatched to any gene: 4. CDR3 region: CASSLTSGRGTGELFF. The CDR3 nucleotides are TGTGCCAGCAGCTTAACTAGCGGGAGAGGTACCGGGGAGCTGTTTTTT. The complete variable domain, with remaining parts taken from reference TRBV7-2 and TRBJ2-2, reads GAGVSQSPSNKVTEKGKDVELRCDPISGHTALYWYRQSLGQGLEFLIYFQGNSAPDKSGLPSDRFSAERTGGSVSTLTIQRTQQEDSAVYLCASSLTSGRGTGELFFGEGSRLTVL.